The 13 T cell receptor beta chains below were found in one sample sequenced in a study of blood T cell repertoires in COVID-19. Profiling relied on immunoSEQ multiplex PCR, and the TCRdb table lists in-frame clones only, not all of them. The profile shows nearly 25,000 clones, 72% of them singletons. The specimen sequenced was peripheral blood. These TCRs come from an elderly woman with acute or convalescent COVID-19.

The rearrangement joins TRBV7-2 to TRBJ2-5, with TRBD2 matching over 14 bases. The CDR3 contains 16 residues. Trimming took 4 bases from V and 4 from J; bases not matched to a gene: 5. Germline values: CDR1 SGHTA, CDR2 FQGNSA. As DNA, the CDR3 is TGTGCCAGCAGCTCCAGACTAGCGGGGGGGTCAGAGACCCAGTACTTC. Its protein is CASSSRLAGGSETQYF.

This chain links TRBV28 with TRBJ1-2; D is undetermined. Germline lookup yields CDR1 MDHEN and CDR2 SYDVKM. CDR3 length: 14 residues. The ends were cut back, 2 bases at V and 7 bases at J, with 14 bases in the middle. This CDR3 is CASSLPLAPFGYTF. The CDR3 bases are TGTGCCAGCAGTTTACCCTTAGCCCCTTTTGGCTACACCTTC.

DNA for the CDR3: TGTGCCTGGGACTACAGGGGTAGCACGGACGACGAGCAGTACTTC. Its protein is CAWDYRGSTDDEQYF. The rearrangement links TRBV30 to TRBJ2-7; 7 nucleotides line up with TRBD1. The CDR3 runs to 15 residues. The germline V gene has CDR1 GTSNPN and CDR2 SVGIG (reference sequence). The V and J ends lost 5 bases and 5 bases, in that order; junction bases with no gene match: 15. The entire variable domain, with the rest obtained from reference TRBV30 and TRBJ2-7, is as follows: SQTIHQWPATLVQPVGSPLSLECTVEGTSNPNLYWYRQAAGRGLQLLFYSVGIGQISSEVPQNLSASRPQDRQFILSSKKLLLSDSGFYLCAWDYRGSTDDEQYFGPGTRLTVT.

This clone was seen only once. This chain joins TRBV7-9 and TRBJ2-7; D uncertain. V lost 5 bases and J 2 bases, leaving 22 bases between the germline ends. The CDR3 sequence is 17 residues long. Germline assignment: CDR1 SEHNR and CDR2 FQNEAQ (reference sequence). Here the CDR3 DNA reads TGTGCCAGCAGCCGAGAACCCAATGGGTGGGCGCCCTACGAGCAGTACTTC. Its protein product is CASSREPNGWAPYEQYF. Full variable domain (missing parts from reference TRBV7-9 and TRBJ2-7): DTGVSQNPRHKITKRGQNVTFRCDPISEHNRLYWYRQTLGQGPEFLTYFQNEAQLEKSRLLSDRFSAERPKGSFSTLEIQRTEQGDSAMYLCASSREPNGWAPYEQYFGPGTRLTVT.

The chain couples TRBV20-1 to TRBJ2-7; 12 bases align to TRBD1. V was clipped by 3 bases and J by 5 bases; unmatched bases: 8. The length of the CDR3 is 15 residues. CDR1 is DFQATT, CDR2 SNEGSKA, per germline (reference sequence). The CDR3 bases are TGCAGTGCTAGTCGGGCGGGACAGGGGGCGCACGAGCAGTACTTC. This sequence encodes CSASRAGQGAHEQYF.

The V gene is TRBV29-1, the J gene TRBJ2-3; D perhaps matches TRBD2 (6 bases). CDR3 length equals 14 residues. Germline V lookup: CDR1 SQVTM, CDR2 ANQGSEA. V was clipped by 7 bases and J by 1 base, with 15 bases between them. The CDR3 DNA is TGCAGCGGTAGGTCCGGGACTGGCACAGATACGCAGTATTTT. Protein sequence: CSGRSGTGTDTQYF.

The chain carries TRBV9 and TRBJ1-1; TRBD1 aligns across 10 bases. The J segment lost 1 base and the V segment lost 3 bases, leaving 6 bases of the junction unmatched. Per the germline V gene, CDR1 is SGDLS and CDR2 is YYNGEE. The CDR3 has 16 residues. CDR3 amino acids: CASSAGQGFQNTEAFF. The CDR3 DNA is TGTGCCAGCAGCGCGGGACAGGGGTTCCAGAACACTGAAGCTTTCTTT.

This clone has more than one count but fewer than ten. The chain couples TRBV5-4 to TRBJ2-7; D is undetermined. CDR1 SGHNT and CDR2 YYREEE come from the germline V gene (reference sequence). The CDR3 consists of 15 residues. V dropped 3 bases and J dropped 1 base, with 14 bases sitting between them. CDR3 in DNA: TGTGCCAGCAGCTCATCTACCCATAAGTCCTACGAGCAGTACTTC. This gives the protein CASSSSTHKSYEQYF. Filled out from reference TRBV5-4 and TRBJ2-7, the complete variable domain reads ETGVTQSPTHLIKTRGQQVTLRCSSQSGHNTVSWYQQALGQGPQFIFQYYREEENGRGNFPPRFSGLQFPNYSSELNVNALELDDSALYLCASSSSTHKSYEQYFGPGTRLTVT.

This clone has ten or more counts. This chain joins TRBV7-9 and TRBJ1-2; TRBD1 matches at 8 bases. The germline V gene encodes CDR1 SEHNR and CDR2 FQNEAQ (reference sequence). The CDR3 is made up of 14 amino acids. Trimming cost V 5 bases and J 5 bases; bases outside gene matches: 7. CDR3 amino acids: CASSEDRGPYGYTF. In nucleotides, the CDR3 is TGTGCCAGCAGCGAAGACAGGGGACCTTATGGCTACACCTTC.

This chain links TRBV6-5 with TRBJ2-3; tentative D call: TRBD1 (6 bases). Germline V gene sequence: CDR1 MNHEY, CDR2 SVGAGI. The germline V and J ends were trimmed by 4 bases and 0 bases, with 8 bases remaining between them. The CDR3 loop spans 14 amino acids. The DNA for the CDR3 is TGTGCCAGCAGTTTGGGGGCAAGCACAGATACGCAGTATTTT. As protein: CASSLGASTDTQYF.

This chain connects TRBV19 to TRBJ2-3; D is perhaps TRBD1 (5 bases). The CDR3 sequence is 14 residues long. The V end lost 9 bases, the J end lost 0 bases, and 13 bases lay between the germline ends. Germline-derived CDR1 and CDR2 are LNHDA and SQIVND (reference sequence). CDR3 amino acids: CASARAISTDTQYF. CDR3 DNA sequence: TGTGCCAGCGCCAGGGCCATTAGCACAGATACGCAGTATTTT.

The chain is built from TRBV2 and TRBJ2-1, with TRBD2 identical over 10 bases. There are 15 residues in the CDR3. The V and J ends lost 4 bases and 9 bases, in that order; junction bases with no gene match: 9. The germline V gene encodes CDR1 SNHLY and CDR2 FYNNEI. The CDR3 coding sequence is TGTGCCAGCAGTGGATTAGCGGGAGGAACCCCTGAGCAGTTCTTC. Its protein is CASSGLAGGTPEQFF.

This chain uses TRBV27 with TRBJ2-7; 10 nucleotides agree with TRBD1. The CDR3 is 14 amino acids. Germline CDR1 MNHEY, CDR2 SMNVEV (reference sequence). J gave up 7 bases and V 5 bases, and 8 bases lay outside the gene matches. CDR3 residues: CASSPDRGGYEQYF. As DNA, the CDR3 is TGTGCCAGCAGTCCGGACAGGGGGGGATATGAGCAGTACTTC.